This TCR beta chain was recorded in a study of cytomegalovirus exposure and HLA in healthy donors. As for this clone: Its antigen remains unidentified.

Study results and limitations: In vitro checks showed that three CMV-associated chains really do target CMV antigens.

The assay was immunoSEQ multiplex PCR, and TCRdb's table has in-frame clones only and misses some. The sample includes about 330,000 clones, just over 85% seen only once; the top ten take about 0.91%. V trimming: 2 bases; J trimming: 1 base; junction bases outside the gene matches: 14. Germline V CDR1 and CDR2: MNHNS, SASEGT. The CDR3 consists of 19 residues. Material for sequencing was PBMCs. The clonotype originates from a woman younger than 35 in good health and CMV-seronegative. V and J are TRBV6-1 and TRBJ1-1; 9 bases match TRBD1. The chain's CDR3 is CASSELTGGSFLGNTEAFF. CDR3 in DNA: TGTGCCAGCAGTGAACTAACAGGGGGCTCTTTCTTGGGGAACACTGAAGCTTTCTTT.